This TCR beta chain comes out of a study of blood T cell repertoires in COVID-19. Under the authors' procedure: Amplifying reference gene primers gave estimates of nucleated cell counts. The protocol was immunoSEQ multiplex PCR, while the TCRdb copy is restricted to in-frame clones and leaves out a portion. Clone size and V and J calls were adopted from that table, with D and trimming inferred from the DNA. Found here are some 390,000 clones, approximately 87% of them singletons; the top ten hold roughly 2%. Germline lookup yields CDR1 KGHSH and CDR2 LQKENI. CDR3 size: 15 residues. V was clipped by 3 bases and J by 1 base, with 12 bases between them.

The chain links TRBV18 to TRBJ1-1, with TRBD1 as a possible D gene (5 bases). The TCR originated in a woman in her sixties with COVID-19, enrolled during active disease. The sample consisted of peripheral blood. The CDR3: CASSPRQKQNTEAFF. CDR3 nucleotides: TGTGCCAGCTCACCTCGACAGAAACAGAACACTGAAGCTTTCTTT.